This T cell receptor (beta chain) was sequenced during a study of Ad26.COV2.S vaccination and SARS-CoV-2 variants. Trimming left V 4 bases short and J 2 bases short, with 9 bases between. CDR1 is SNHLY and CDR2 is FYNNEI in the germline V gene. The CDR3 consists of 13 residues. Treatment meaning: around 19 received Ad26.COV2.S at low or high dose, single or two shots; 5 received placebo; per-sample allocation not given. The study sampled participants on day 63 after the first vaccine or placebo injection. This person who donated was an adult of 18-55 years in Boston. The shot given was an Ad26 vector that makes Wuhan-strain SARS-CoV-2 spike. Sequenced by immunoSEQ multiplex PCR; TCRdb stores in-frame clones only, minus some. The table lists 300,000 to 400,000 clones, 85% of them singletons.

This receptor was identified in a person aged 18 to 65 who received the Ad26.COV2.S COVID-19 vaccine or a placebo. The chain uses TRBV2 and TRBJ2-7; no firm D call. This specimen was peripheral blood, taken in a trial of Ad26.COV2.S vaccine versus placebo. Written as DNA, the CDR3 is TGTGCCAGCAGTGTCTCATATACCTACGAGCAGTACTTC. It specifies CASSVSYTYEQYF.